These 20 T cell receptor beta chains were sequenced from one sample in a study of blood T cells in healthy people across ages. Alongside a J-beta primer mix, a sample-barcoded 5' primer served in a second PCR lasting about 6 to 12 cycles. TCRdb re-called the 5' RACE reads with MiXCR, one entry per CDR3 protein. The table shows some 800,000 distinct CDR3 sequences, with 20% to 30% occurring only once. This same sample was also taken into another study, of T cells of mothers and their children.

Sequenced input: blood. The receptor source for this set is a boy aged 5-17 years in good health.

The chain is built from TRBV9 and TRBJ1-4; the D gene is possibly TRBD1 (5 bases). Trimming removed 4 bases at V and 4 bases at J, with 14 bases between. The CDR3 loop spans 15 amino acids. Germline values: CDR1 SGDLS, CDR2 YYNGEE. CDR3 amino acids: CASSPGTADNEKLFF. CDR3 DNA sequence: TGTGCCAGCAGCCCAGGGACCGCCGATAATGAAAAACTGTTTTTT.

This chain uses TRBV27 with TRBJ2-5, with TRBD1 identical over 10 bases. Per the germline V gene, CDR1 is MNHEY and CDR2 is SMNVEV (reference sequence). The J segment lost 11 bases and the V segment lost 6 bases, leaving 15 bases of the junction unmatched. This CDR3 has 15 residues. CDR3 nucleotides: TGTGCCAGCAGACTAGGGACAGGGGAGCGCTTAGAGCAGTACTTC. As protein: CASRLGTGERLEQYF.

The J gene is TRBJ2-2, the V gene TRBV29-1; D is ambiguous. CDR3 length equals 13 residues. The V gene's germline CDR1 is SQVTM and CDR2 ANQGSEA. Trimming cost V 4 bases and J 2 bases, with 8 bases left between them. CDR3 sequence: CSVVIGNTGELFF. CDR3 sequence (DNA): TGCAGCGTTGTGATTGGAAACACCGGGGAGCTGTTTTTT.

V is TRBV9 and J is TRBJ2-7; TRBD1 is a possible D gene (5 bases). The CDR3 spans 15 residues. The germline CDR1 and CDR2 sequences are SGDLS and YYNGEE. Trimming took off 3 bases at V and 1 base at J, with 14 bases between the two ends. The CDR3 is CASSAGQGYSYEQYF. The DNA of the CDR3 is TGTGCCAGCAGCGCGGGTCAGGGATATTCCTACGAGCAGTACTTC.

The chain combines TRBV12-3 or TRBV12-4 with TRBJ1-3; D unclear. The CDR3 consists of 16 residues. Trimming took 0 bases from V and 0 from J, leaving 9 bases between them. The chain's CDR3 is CASSLALGPSGNTIYF. The CDR3 DNA sequence: TGTGCCAGCAGTTTAGCGCTAGGTCCCTCTGGAAACACCATATATTTT.

The chain recombines TRBV12-3 or TRBV12-4 with TRBJ1-5; D not certain. This CDR3 region has 12 residues. V was pared by 3 bases and J by 9 bases, with 9 bases between. The CDR3 DNA sequence: TGTGCCAGCAGTTTGGATTATCGGCCCCAGCATTTT. Its translation: CASSLDYRPQHF.

The chain recombines TRBV27 with TRBJ2-5; maybe TRBD1 (6 bases). The J call may not be correct, given that the DNA end is closer to TRBJ2-7. Germline loops: CDR1 MNHEY, CDR2 SMNVEV (reference sequence). This CDR3 is 18 amino acids long. The DNA of the CDR3 is TGTGCCAGCAGTATACGCGATGGGGGCTCACCAGGGAACTACGAGCAGTACTTC. Amino acid sequence: CASSIRDGGSPGNYEQYF.

This clonotype was picked up a small number of times. The chain links TRBV19 to TRBJ2-6, with 11 bases matching TRBD1. CDR3 length: 18 amino acids. V shed 3 bases, J shed 4 bases, and the junction held 8 bases outside the gene matches. From germline, CDR1 is LNHDA and CDR2 SQIVND (reference sequence). CDR3 residues: CASSIQGQGAPGANVLTF. CDR3 nucleotides: TGTGCCAGTAGTATCCAAGGACAGGGGGCGCCCGGGGCCAACGTCCTGACTTTC.

This clonotype was counted between two and nine times. The rearrangement joins TRBV9 to TRBJ2-5; TRBD1 aligns across 9 bases. V trimming: 3 bases; J trimming: 4 bases; junction bases outside the gene matches: 7. The CDR3 is 15 amino acids. Germline values: CDR1 SGDLS, CDR2 YYNGEE. CDR3 protein: CASSGTGDRIETQYF. The CDR3, as DNA: TGTGCCAGCAGCGGGACAGGGGATAGGATAGAGACCCAGTACTTC.

The chain uses TRBV7-9 and TRBJ2-1, with D possibly being TRBD2 (5 bases). CDR1 SEHNR and CDR2 FQNEAQ come from the germline V gene (reference sequence). The CDR3 extends over 14 amino acids. The V end was cut by 10 bases, the J end by 1 base, with 14 bases between. The CDR3 nucleotides are TGTGCCACCGACGGTAGCGTTTCCTACAATGAGCAGTTCTTC. This codes for CATDGSVSYNEQFF.

The chain joins TRBV20-1 to TRBJ2-5; 8 bases are shared with TRBD2. J was trimmed by 1 base and V by 0 bases; bases with no gene match: 4. The germline V gene encodes CDR1 DFQATT and CDR2 SNEGSKA (reference sequence). This CDR3 comprises 15 residues. CDR3 bases: TGCAGTGCTAGAGATCCCCGGGGGGGCCAAGAGACCCAGTACTTC. It yields the protein CSARDPRGGQETQYF.

This clonotype showed up just a few times. The CDR3 is CSVEGLLPYEQYF. CDR3 DNA: TGCAGCGTTGAAGGTCTCCTACCCTACGAGCAGTACTTC. The chain combines TRBV29-1 with TRBJ2-7; no definite D call. V was cut by 1 base and J by 2 bases, with 9 bases left in between. Germline lookup yields CDR1 SQVTM and CDR2 ANQGSEA. This CDR3 has 13 residues.

With regard to this clonotype: Mismatch with germline at one junction end may stem from a read error. This sequence joins TRBV7-2 and TRBJ2-6, with 7 bases fitting TRBD1. Germline CDR1 is SGHTA and CDR2 is FQGNSA. The CDR3 has 17 residues. The CDR3 DNA reads TGTGCCAGCAGCTTAGGGACAGGATTCTCTGGGGCCAACCTCCTGACTTTC. As protein: CASSLGTGFSGANLLTF.

This clonotype was seen more than once but under ten times. V gene TRBV20-1 combines with J gene TRBJ2-5, with 7 bases identical to TRBD1. The J call is in doubt because the DNA end fits TRBJ2-7 better. Germline V gives CDR1 DFQATT, CDR2 SNEGSKA (reference sequence). This CDR3 has 14 amino acids. CDR3 protein: CSARDYPGGYEQYF. DNA of the CDR3: TGCAGTGCTAGAGATTACCCAGGGGGCTACGAGCAGTACTTC.

V usage is TRBV4-1 and J usage is TRBJ2-7; 9 bases map to TRBD1. The junction had 4 bases not matched to a gene; V was cut back by 1 base and J by 3 bases. CDR1 and CDR2 from the germline V gene are MGHRA and YSYEKL. CDR3 length equals 15 residues. The CDR3, as DNA: TGCGCCAGCAGCCAAGGACAGGGGGATATCTACGAGCAGTACTTC. Protein sequence: CASSQGQGDIYEQYF.

This clonotype came up a few times. An end of the junction differs from the germline gene, which may be a read error. This rearrangement joins TRBV7-6 to TRBJ2-5; no firm D call. The germline V gene has CDR1 SGHVS and CDR2 FNYEAQ. The CDR3 is made up of 13 amino acids. CDR3 sequence (DNA): TGTGCCAGCAGCTTAGAAGCCGGCGGCAAGTCGAGCTTC. It encodes CASSLEAGGKSSF. The variable domain in full, with the rest retrieved from reference TRBV7-6 and TRBJ2-5, is GAGVSQSPRYKVTKRGQDVALRCDPISGHVSLYWYRQALGQGPEFLTYFNYEAQQDKSGLPNDRFSAERPEGSISTLTIQRTEQRDSAMYRCASSLEAGGKSSFGPGTRLLVL.

The chain employs TRBV29-1 and TRBJ2-1; 12 positions match TRBD2. J gave up 4 bases and V 6 bases, and 4 bases lay outside the gene matches. The CDR3 has 14 residues. Germline CDR1 reads SQVTM; CDR2 reads ANQGSEA. In nucleotides, the CDR3 is TGCAGCGTGAAGGGACTAGCGGGTTACAATGAGCAGTTCTTC. The encoded protein is CSVKGLAGYNEQFF.

The chain uses TRBV6-4 and TRBJ2-1; a weak D match, TRBD1 (5 bases). The CDR3 has 14 amino acids. Germline lookup yields CDR1 MRHNA and CDR2 SNTAGT. Deletions cut 2 bases from V and 7 bases from J, with 12 bases between. DNA for the CDR3: TGTGCCAGCAGTGACCAAGGACAATTAAATGAGCAGTTCTTC. Encoded protein: CASSDQGQLNEQFF.

This clonotype has more than one count but fewer than ten. The J gene is TRBJ2-2, the V gene TRBV10-3; 10 positions agree with TRBD1. Germline V gene sequence: CDR1 ENHRY, CDR2 SYGVKD. This CDR3 is built from 16 residues. V shed 3 bases, J shed 4 bases, and the junction held 5 bases outside the gene matches. The CDR3 DNA is TGTGCCATCAGTGATACCGGGACAGGGGTCACCGGGGAGCTGTTTTTT. This gives the protein CAISDTGTGVTGELFF.

The V and J genes are TRBV5-1 and TRBJ2-1; no definite D call. The CDR3 has 14 amino acids. The ends were cut back, 0 bases at V and 3 bases at J, with 7 bases in the middle. The V gene's germline CDR1 is SGHRS and CDR2 YFSETQ. This chain's CDR3 is CASSLDINYNEQFF. The CDR3 DNA sequence: TGCGCCAGCAGCTTGGATATAAACTACAATGAGCAGTTCTTC.